This passage covers 32 T cell receptor beta chains from one sample sequenced in a study of Graves' ophthalmopathy and Graves' hyperthyroidism. Amplified TCR beta CDR3 regions were obtained using RNA transcripts as template. First-round RT-PCR with HTBI primers preceded a second-round multiplex PCR. TCRdb used MiXCR to reprocess the multiplex PCR reads, holding one entry per CDR3 protein. The repertoire holds under 400,000 distinct CDR3 sequences, with about a sixth as singletons. Sample: peripheral blood. The receptors were sampled from an adult man with Graves' ophthalmopathy.

Ten or more counts support this clonotype. J is TRBJ1-1 and V is TRBV6-1, with D possibly being TRBD1 (5 bases). V gave up 6 bases and J gave up 1 base, with 15 bases separating them. Germline-derived CDR1 and CDR2 are MNHNS and SASEGT. This CDR3 has 15 residues. CDR3 coding DNA: TGTGCCAGCAGAGATACTGGGACCGCGAACACTGAAGCTTTCTTT. Its protein product is CASRDTGTANTEAFF.

This clonotype was observed at least ten times. The rearrangement links TRBV7-3 to TRBJ2-7, with D possibly being TRBD1 (5 bases). Germline CDR1 SGHTA, CDR2 FQGTGA. The CDR3 sequence is 13 residues long. V lost 2 bases and J 3 bases, leaving 8 bases between the germline ends. Here the CDR3 reads CASSLDSDYEQYF. CDR3 coding DNA: TGTGCCAGCAGCTTAGACAGTGACTACGAGCAGTACTTC.

This clonotype was observed at least ten times. Its ends do not fully match the called genes, so a read error is possible. The J gene is TRBJ1-1, the V gene TRBV2, with D tentatively TRBD1 (5 bases). The CDR3 totals 13 residues. Germline loops: CDR1 SNHLY, CDR2 FYNNEI. The CDR3 is CASREDRYTEAFF. CDR3 DNA sequence: TGTGCCAGCAGGGAAGACAGATACACTGAAGCTTTCTTT.

This clonotype was seen many times. V usage is TRBV15 and J usage is TRBJ1-2; TRBD1 matches at 12 bases. J lost 6 bases, V lost 1 base, and 15 bases had no gene match. This CDR3 has 19 amino acids. Germline V gives CDR1 LNHNV, CDR2 YYDKDF (reference sequence). This CDR3 is CATSRVIPGTGGVFDGYTF. CDR3 in DNA: TGTGCCACCAGCAGAGTCATTCCCGGGACAGGGGGCGTATTTGATGGCTACACCTTC.

There are many counts of this clonotype. The gene calls are TRBV27 and TRBJ1-1, with D maybe TRBD1 (5 bases). The germline V and J ends were trimmed by 6 bases and 3 bases, with 11 bases remaining between them. This CDR3 spans 13 amino acids. Germline CDR1 and CDR2: MNHEY and SMNVEV (reference sequence). In DNA, the CDR3 is TGTGCCAGCAGGGGGACGATGGACACTGAAGCTTTCTTT. Translating it yields CASRGTMDTEAFF.

This clonotype was recorded at least ten times. V usage is TRBV7-9 and J usage is TRBJ2-7; TRBD1 aligns across 9 bases. With V trimmed by 0 bases and J by 5 bases, 2 bases remained unmatched. CDR1 is SEHNR and CDR2 is FQNEAQ in the germline V gene (reference sequence). This CDR3 contains 14 residues. DNA of the CDR3: TGTGCCAGCAGCTTAGCACAGGGGGCGCACGAGCAGTACTTC. Protein: CASSLAQGAHEQYF.

This clonotype was recorded at least ten times. The chain is built from TRBV18 and TRBJ2-5; tentative D call: TRBD1 (5 bases). The V end lost 4 bases, the J end lost 1 base, and 7 bases lay between the germline ends. There are 13 residues in the CDR3. Germline CDR1 reads KGHSH; CDR2 reads LQKENI. CDR3 protein: CASSQTVQETQYF. CDR3 sequence (DNA): TGTGCCAGCTCACAGACAGTCCAAGAGACCCAGTACTTC.

This clonotype was recorded at least ten times. The chain recombines TRBV11-1 with TRBJ2-5; D is unclear. CDR3 length equals 13 residues. The germline V gene has CDR1 SGHAT and CDR2 FQDESV (reference sequence). CDR3 DNA sequence: TGTGCTTCTCGTCGGCGGCTCCAAGAGACCCAGTACTTC. Its protein is CASRRRLQETQYF.

This clonotype has only one observation. The J gene is TRBJ2-5, the V gene TRBV20-1; TRBD2 is a possible D gene (5 bases). CDR1 and CDR2 (germline): DFQATT, SNEGSKA (reference sequence). Trimming took 3 bases from V and 3 from J, leaving 8 bases between them. The CDR3 spans 12 residues. The CDR3 DNA reads TGCAGTGCTAGGGGAGAGAAAGAGACCCAGTACTTC. It specifies CSARGEKETQYF.

There are many counts of this clonotype. This sequence joins TRBV3-1 and TRBJ2-7; tentative D call: TRBD2 (5 bases). CDR3 length: 13 residues. Looked up from germline, CDR1 is LGHDT and CDR2 is YNNKEL (reference sequence). V shed 4 bases and J shed 3 bases, with 10 bases lying between them. The CDR3 is CASSPGIYYEQYF. The CDR3 nucleotides are TGTGCCAGCAGCCCCGGGATTTACTACGAGCAGTACTTC.

This clonotype was picked up many times. V is TRBV5-1 and J is TRBJ2-7; D gene ambiguous. This CDR3 spans 12 amino acids. In germline, CDR1 is SGHRS, CDR2 YFSETQ. Trimming took off 4 bases at V and 6 bases at J, with 11 bases between the two ends. The CDR3 DNA follows: TGCGCCAGCAGCCTCACAAGGGTCGAGCAGTACTTC. This encodes CASSLTRVEQYF. The full variable domain, its missing parts supplied by reference TRBV5-1 and TRBJ2-7, is KAGVTQTPRYLIKTRGQQVTLSCSPISGHRSVSWYQQTPGQGLQFLFEYFSETQRNKGNFPGRFSGRQFSNSRSEMNVSTLELGDSALYLCASSLTRVEQYFGPGTRLTVT.

This clonotype appeared many times. The V gene is TRBV7-9, the J gene TRBJ1-1; 9 positions match TRBD1. With 4 bases clipped from V and 5 bases from J, the junction kept 5 bases outside the gene matches. Germline values: CDR1 SEHNR, CDR2 FQNEAQ (reference sequence). The CDR3 spans 14 residues. CDR3: CASSSGQGRTEAFF. The CDR3 nucleotides read TGTGCCAGCAGCTCCGGACAGGGGCGTACTGAAGCTTTCTTT.

This clonotype was seen ten or more times. This chain uses TRBV3-1 with TRBJ1-1, with D possibly TRBD1 on 6 matching bases. Germline-derived CDR1 and CDR2 are LGHDT and YNNKEL (reference sequence). The CDR3 is made up of 15 amino acids. Trimming cost V 1 base and J 2 bases, with 11 bases left between them. CDR3 protein: CASSQGQDSNTEAFF. The CDR3 DNA reads TGTGCCAGCAGCCAAGGACAGGACTCAAACACTGAAGCTTTCTTT. The full variable domain, in which reference TRBV3-1 and TRBJ1-1 provide the parts outside the CDR3, is DTAVSQTPKYLVTQMGNDKSIKCEQNLGHDTMYWYKQDSKKFLKIMFSYNNKELIINETVPNRFSPKSPDKAHLNLHINSLELGDSAVYFCASSQGQDSNTEAFFGQGTRLTVV.

This clonotype was picked up many times. V and J are TRBV4-2 and TRBJ1-2; weak D call: TRBD1 (5 bases). The CDR3 length is 19 residues. Trimming stripped 4 bases from V and 5 bases from J, with 29 bases between. Germline lookup yields CDR1 LGHNA and CDR2 YNFKEQ. CDR3 residues: CASSPAIFPGSGTRYGYTF. DNA of the CDR3: TGTGCCAGCAGCCCAGCGATTTTCCCTGGCTCAGGGACCAGATATGGCTACACCTTC.

Ten or more counts support this clonotype. The chain couples TRBV7-3 to TRBJ1-1, with 9 bases aligning to TRBD1. Per the germline V gene, CDR1 is SGHTA and CDR2 is FQGTGA. There are 17 residues in the CDR3. After removal of 1 base from V and 3 bases from J, the junction contained 9 bases not matched to a gene. The CDR3 DNA reads TGTGCCAGCAGCTTAAGTCCGGGACAGGGTTTGGACACTGAAGCTTTCTTT. It is translated as CASSLSPGQGLDTEAFF.

This clonotype was found many times. V is TRBV11-3 and J is TRBJ2-5; unclear D gene. Germline V CDR1 and CDR2: SGHNT, YENEEA. V lost 8 bases to trimming and J lost 7 bases, with 11 bases between them. The CDR3 runs to 11 residues. CDR3 loop: CASQGEGTQYF. Written as DNA, the CDR3 is TGTGCCAGCCAAGGCGAAGGGACCCAGTACTTC.

This clonotype was picked up many times. V is TRBV4-1 and J is TRBJ2-7; 9 nucleotides line up with TRBD2. Germline V gene sequence: CDR1 MGHRA, CDR2 YSYEKL. With V trimmed by 0 bases and J by 2 bases, 2 bases remained unmatched. The CDR3 length is 15 residues. The CDR3 protein is CASSQDERGAYEQYF. In DNA form, the CDR3 reads TGCGCCAGCAGCCAAGATGAGCGGGGGGCCTACGAGCAGTACTTC.

About this clonotype itself: It may be a read error: a sequence one base away is much more abundant. The J gene is TRBJ2-7, the V gene TRBV20-1, with D unclear. V was pared by 1 base and J by 5 bases, with 9 bases between. CDR3 length: 12 residues. In germline, CDR1 is DFQATT, CDR2 SNEGSKA (reference sequence). The CDR3 nucleotides are TGCAGTGCTAGAGGGATGGGCCACGAGCAGTACGTC. Protein: CSARGMGHEQYV.

This clonotype was observed at least ten times. The chain carries TRBV5-1 and TRBJ1-2; D unclear. There are 17 residues in the CDR3. Trimming left V 0 bases short and J 0 bases short, with 15 bases between. CDR1 SGHRS and CDR2 YFSETQ come from the germline V gene. The DNA of the CDR3 is TGCGCCAGCAGCTTGGTGGGTCCCCAACTACCTAACTATGGCTACACCTTC. Residues: CASSLVGPQLPNYGYTF.

This clonotype was counted at least ten times. The chain combines TRBV24-1 with TRBJ2-3; 7 bases are shared with TRBD1. J lost 3 bases, V lost 4 bases, and 9 bases had no gene match. The CDR3 sequence is 16 residues long. Germline CDR1 KGHDR, CDR2 SFDVKD. The DNA for the CDR3 is TGTGCCACCAGTGACATAACAGGGGTTGGAACAGATACGCAGTATTTT. It codes for CATSDITGVGTDTQYF.

This clonotype showed up many times. The J gene is TRBJ1-1, the V gene TRBV30; D unclear. The germline gives CDR1 GTSNPN, CDR2 SVGIG (reference sequence). Trimming pared 2 bases from V and 4 bases from J, leaving 8 bases between. The CDR3 is 12 residues long. The DNA for the CDR3 is TGTGCCTGGAGTTGGGAGGGCACTGAAGCTTTCTTT. Protein product: CAWSWEGTEAFF.

For this clonotype: The junction shows a germline mismatch at one end, possibly a read error. The chain combines TRBV10-3 with TRBJ1-2; TRBD1 might be the D (5 bases). Germline V gene sequence: CDR1 ENHRY, CDR2 SYGVKD. The CDR3 contains 13 residues. This CDR3 is CAIRPGPLDGYSF. The CDR3 DNA reads TGTGCCATCAGACCGGGGCCGTTGGATGGCTACAGCTTC.

At least ten counts were recorded for this clonotype. The rearrangement uses TRBV19 and TRBJ1-6, with no clear D. With 7 bases removed from V and 10 bases from J, the gap between germline ends came to 17 bases. This CDR3 is built from 14 residues. Germline V gives CDR1 LNHDA, CDR2 SQIVND (reference sequence). The CDR3 sequence is CASMSRALASPLHF. CDR3 sequence (DNA): TGTGCCAGTATGAGTAGAGCCTTGGCCTCACCCCTCCACTTT.

V and J are TRBV29-1 and TRBJ2-5, with 7 bases that match TRBD1. In germline, CDR1 is SQVTM, CDR2 ANQGSEA. There are 12 residues in the CDR3. V was clipped by 8 bases and J by 5 bases; unmatched bases: 8. The CDR3 DNA reads TGCAGCTCTACAGGGGACGGGGAGACCCAGTACTTC. Translating it yields CSSTGDGETQYF.

The rearrangement joins TRBV5-1 to TRBJ1-2; 8 bases fit TRBD1. V shed 4 bases and J 3 bases; nucleotides not matched to a gene: 5. Germline V lookup: CDR1 SGHRS, CDR2 YFSETQ. There are 14 residues in the CDR3. DNA for the CDR3: TGCGCCAGCAGCCCGTTGACAGGGGACTATGGCTACACCTTC. Residues: CASSPLTGDYGYTF.

This clonotype came up a few times. A read error may explain this, as a much larger clone is one base away. This chain uses TRBV9 with TRBJ1-2; TRBD1 aligns across 8 bases. This CDR3 contains 15 residues. Germline lookup yields CDR1 SGDLS and CDR2 YYNGEE. The CDR3 nucleotides are TGTGCCAGCAGCTCAGGAGTGGGGACAGGCTATGGCTGCACCTTC. It codes for CASSSGVGTGYGCTF.

V usage is TRBV7-3 and J usage is TRBJ2-7; D not resolved. Germline-derived CDR1 and CDR2 are SGHTA and FQGTGA. The length of the CDR3 is 13 residues. Trimming shortened V by 4 bases and J by 6 bases, and 13 bases separated the two germline ends. The CDR3 sequence is CASSSEVFSEQYF. CDR3 DNA: TGTGCCAGCAGCTCCGAAGTTTTCTCCGAGCAGTACTTC.

This clonotype was recorded at least ten times. The rearrangement joins TRBV5-1 to TRBJ2-7, with 7 bases matching TRBD1. Germline assignment: CDR1 SGHRS and CDR2 YFSETQ. V lost 3 bases to trimming and J lost 3 bases; unmatched junction nucleotides: 3. The CDR3 is 13 residues long. The CDR3 DNA reads as TGCGCCAGCAGCTCCGGGACAGACTACGAGCAGTACTTC. Protein: CASSSGTDYEQYF. The full variable domain, completed using reference TRBV5-1 and TRBJ2-7, is KAGVTQTPRYLIKTRGQQVTLSCSPISGHRSVSWYQQTPGQGLQFLFEYFSETQRNKGNFPGRFSGRQFSNSRSEMNVSTLELGDSALYLCASSSGTDYEQYFGPGTRLTVT.

This clonotype was recorded many times. The chain uses TRBV7-2 and TRBJ2-7; no reliable D call. Germline V lookup: CDR1 SGHTA, CDR2 FQGNSA. The CDR3 is made up of 14 amino acids. V lost 5 bases, J lost 1 base, and 12 bases lay in between. CDR3 DNA: TGTGCCAGCAGCCCCCTAGGCGATTCCTACGAGCAGTACTTC. Encoded protein: CASSPLGDSYEQYF.

This clonotype was seen many times. This chain uses TRBV5-1 with TRBJ1-2; the D is unclear. The germline V and J ends were trimmed by 0 bases and 0 bases, with 6 bases remaining between them. The CDR3 contains 14 residues. The V gene's germline CDR1 is SGHRS and CDR2 YFSETQ. The CDR3 protein is CASSLVGSNYGYTF. CDR3 DNA: TGCGCCAGCAGCTTGGTGGGATCTAACTATGGCTACACCTTC.

This clonotype was observed at least ten times. This chain links TRBV27 with TRBJ1-5; D is possibly TRBD1 (5 bases). CDR3 length equals 16 residues. Between the trimmed V and J ends, which lost 0 bases and 7 bases, there was a span of 16 bases. CDR1 and CDR2 from the germline V gene are MNHEY and SMNVEV (reference sequence). The CDR3 DNA sequence: TGTGCCAGCAGTTTATCGGCAGGGACGACCCTCCAGCCCCAGCATTTT. Residues: CASSLSAGTTLQPQHF.

This clonotype was found many times. This sequence joins TRBV6-5 and TRBJ1-1, with a tentative D call TRBD1 (6 bases). This CDR3 comprises 16 residues. Trimming removed 0 bases from V and 3 bases from J, with 14 bases in between. Germline CDR1 MNHEY, CDR2 SVGAGI. CDR3 protein: CASSYSRGAYHTEAFF. CDR3 bases: TGTGCCAGCAGTTACTCACGGGGGGCTTATCACACTGAAGCTTTCTTT.